These 20 T cell receptor beta chains were sequenced from one sample in a study of cytomegalovirus exposure and HLA in healthy donors. The PCR had 60 Vbeta and 13 Jbeta primers. Libraries were prepared by immunoSEQ multiplex PCR; TCRdb keeps only in-frame clonotypes and omits some of them. In the table there are around 150,000 clones, roughly 65% of which are singletons. The sequenced sample was PBMCs. These receptors were obtained from a man aged 60 to 75 in good health and CMV-seronegative.

This rearrangement joins TRBV28 to TRBJ1-5; 8 bases match TRBD1. The CDR3 covers 14 residues. The germline V gene encodes CDR1 MDHEN and CDR2 SYDVKM. V gave up 4 bases and J gave up 7 bases; unmatched junction bases: 6. This chain's CDR3 is CASSSPGGGQPQHF. CDR3 coding DNA: TGTGCCAGCAGTTCCCCAGGGGGCGGCCAGCCCCAGCATTTT.

This chain links TRBV4-1 with TRBJ2-2; 7 bases map to TRBD1. The germline V gene encodes CDR1 MGHRA and CDR2 YSYEKL. V gave up 4 bases and J gave up 4 bases; unmatched junction bases: 9. The length of the CDR3 is 16 residues. For the CDR3, the DNA is TGCGCCAGCAGCCCTTCTCCAGGGGGTTTCACCGGGGAGCTGTTTTTT. Translating gives CASSPSPGGFTGELFF.

The chain combines TRBV5-8 with TRBJ1-6, with TRBD1 identical over 8 bases. The CDR3 sequence is 15 residues long. J lost 8 bases, V lost 4 bases, and 8 bases had no gene match. The germline gives CDR1 SGHTS, CDR2 YDEGEE. DNA for the CDR3: TGTGCCAGCAGCCCGAGGACAGGGCCACATTCACCCCTCCACTTT. Translating gives CASSPRTGPHSPLHF.

V usage is TRBV4-3 and J usage is TRBJ1-2; possible D gene TRBD1, 6 bases. This CDR3 comprises 14 residues. From germline, CDR1 is LGHNA and CDR2 YSLEER. V lost 1 base and J lost 6, with 12 bases in between. CDR3 sequence (DNA): TGCGCCAGCAGCCAAGGAAACAGGGTAGATGGCTACACCTTC. Translating gives CASSQGNRVDGYTF.

V gene TRBV5-1 combines with J gene TRBJ2-5, with 9 nucleotides matching TRBD2. The J call may be in error: the DNA end matches TRBJ2-7 better. The CDR3 is 15 residues long. In germline, CDR1 is SGHRS, CDR2 YFSETQ. In DNA form, the CDR3 reads TGCGCCAGCAGCTCCTTAGCGGGAGATGCCTACGAGCAGTACTTC. Translating it yields CASSSLAGDAYEQYF.

V usage is TRBV5-1 and J usage is TRBJ1-1; D remains unclear. CDR1 is SGHRS and CDR2 is YFSETQ in the germline V gene. Trimming removed 8 bases at V and 0 bases at J, with 11 bases between. This CDR3 is built from 13 residues. CDR3 coding DNA: TGCGCCAGTGCCGCTATTTTGAACACTGAAGCTTTCTTT. It translates to CASAAILNTEAFF.

The rearrangement uses TRBV19 and TRBJ1-1; no reliable D call. The CDR3 runs 16 residues. V was shortened by 2 bases and J by 4 bases, with 17 bases between the two germline ends. Germline CDR1 and CDR2: LNHDA and SQIVND (reference sequence). The CDR3 DNA follows: TGTGCCAGTAGTATACACACACGAGGCTGGCGCACTGAAGCTTTCTTT. It encodes CASSIHTRGWRTEAFF.

The CDR3 sequence is CASTPWGGQNTEAFF. DNA for the CDR3: TGTGCCAGCACCCCCTGGGGGGGCCAGAACACTGAAGCTTTCTTT. V is TRBV25-1 and J is TRBJ1-1, with a weak D call TRBD1 (6 bases). This CDR3 spans 15 amino acids. V lost 7 bases and J lost 1, with 16 bases in between. Germline assignment: CDR1 MGHDK and CDR2 SYGVNS.

The CDR3, as DNA: TGTGCCACCCGAGGTAGTTCCCAAGAGACCCAGTACTTC. Its protein product is CATRGSSQETQYF. The chain carries TRBV10-3 and TRBJ2-5, with D unresolved. This CDR3 comprises 13 residues. Germline assignment: CDR1 ENHRY and CDR2 SYGVKD. Trimming left V 10 bases short and J 1 base short, with 13 bases between.

The gene calls are TRBV10-1 and TRBJ1-6, with TRBD1 matching over 7 bases. This CDR3 has 15 amino acids. The V gene end was trimmed by 0 bases and the J gene end by 10 bases; junction bases not matched to a gene: 6. Germline V gene lookup returns CDR1 WNHNN and CDR2 SYGVQD (reference sequence). CDR3 protein: CASSESHDRESPLHF. In nucleotides, the CDR3 is TGCGCCAGCAGTGAGTCGCACGACAGGGAATCACCCCTCCACTTT.

CDR3: CATSRDRDYNEQFF. The CDR3 DNA reads as TGTGCCACCAGCAGAGACCGGGACTACAATGAGCAGTTCTTC. The chain is built from TRBV15 and TRBJ2-1; TRBD2 might be the D (5 bases). V was clipped by 0 bases and J by 3 bases, with 6 bases between them. Germline lookup yields CDR1 LNHNV and CDR2 YYDKDF (reference sequence). This CDR3 contains 14 residues.

The rearrangement links TRBV6-1 to TRBJ1-1; unclear D gene. Germline-derived CDR1 and CDR2 are MNHNS and SASEGT. The CDR3 has 13 amino acids. The germline V and J ends were trimmed by 0 bases and 8 bases, with 10 bases remaining between them. The CDR3 DNA sequence: TGTGCCAGCAGTGAAGCGCAAGGAGGGGAAGCTTTCTTT. Its protein is CASSEAQGGEAFF.

The J gene is TRBJ1-3, the V gene TRBV7-2; 8 bases match TRBD1. This CDR3 has 16 residues. V gave up 4 bases and J gave up 1 base; unmatched junction bases: 6. Germline CDR1 is SGHTA and CDR2 is FQGNSA. The CDR3 is CASSYGQGGSGNTIYF. CDR3 nucleotides: TGTGCCAGCAGCTATGGACAGGGAGGTTCTGGAAACACCATATATTTT.

In its sample, this clone was seen once. This chain joins TRBV5-1 and TRBJ2-7, with TRBD2 matching 7 bases. CDR3 size: 14 residues. The germline V gene encodes CDR1 SGHRS and CDR2 YFSETQ. V was clipped by 5 bases and J by 2 bases; unmatched bases: 7. The CDR3 sequence is CASSFGLGTYEQYF. The CDR3 bases are TGCGCCAGCAGTTTTGGACTAGGAACCTACGAGCAGTACTTC. Drawing the rest from reference TRBV5-1 and TRBJ2-7, the complete variable domain is KAGVTQTPRYLIKTRGQQVTLSCSPISGHRSVSWYQQTPGQGLQFLFEYFSETQRNKGNFPGRFSGRQFSNSRSEMNVSTLELGDSALYLCASSFGLGTYEQYFGPGTRLTVT.

The chain recombines TRBV29-1 with TRBJ2-5; TRBD2 matches 11 bases. CDR3 length: 16 amino acids. V trimming: 0 bases; J trimming: 1 base; junction bases outside the gene matches: 4. Germline V gene data show CDR1 as SQVTM and CDR2 as ANQGSEA. The CDR3 DNA reads TGCAGCGTTGAAGATATAGCGGGAGGGCCCCAAGAGACCCAGTACTTC. This encodes CSVEDIAGGPQETQYF.

The chain has TRBV5-6 and TRBJ1-2; 7 bases are a match to TRBD1. CDR3 length equals 14 residues. Germline lookup yields CDR1 SGHDT and CDR2 YYEEEE. After removal of 2 bases from V and 4 bases from J, the junction contained 5 bases not matched to a gene. CDR3 protein: CASSLRGPGYGYTF. The DNA for the CDR3 is TGTGCCAGCAGCTTAAGGGGGCCGGGCTATGGCTACACCTTC.

The chain links TRBV5-8 to TRBJ1-1, with 8 nucleotides matching TRBD1. Germline assignment: CDR1 SGHTS and CDR2 YDEGEE. V gave up 4 bases and J gave up 1 base; unmatched junction bases: 6. The CDR3 is made up of 15 amino acids. CDR3 DNA sequence: TGTGCCAGCAGCCCACCGGGACAGGAGAACACTGAAGCTTTCTTT. Protein sequence: CASSPPGQENTEAFF. The whole variable domain, filled in from reference TRBV5-8 and TRBJ1-1, reads EAGVTQSPTHLIKTRGQQATLRCSPISGHTSVYWYQQALGLGLQFLLWYDEGEERNRGNFPPRFSGRQFPNYSSELNVNALELEDSALYLCASSPPGQENTEAFFGQGTRLTVV.

The chain recombines TRBV15 with TRBJ1-1; 7 positions match TRBD1. In germline, CDR1 is LNHNV, CDR2 YYDKDF (reference sequence). V trimming: 1 base; J trimming: 7 bases; junction bases outside the gene matches: 9. The CDR3 runs 15 residues. The CDR3 is CATSRGRGTADEAFF. CDR3 bases: TGTGCCACCAGCAGAGGTCGAGGGACAGCCGATGAAGCTTTCTTT.

V and J are TRBV7-2 and TRBJ1-2, with a possible D match to TRBD1 (6 bases). CDR1 SGHTA and CDR2 FQGNSA come from the germline V gene. The V end lost 5 bases, the J end lost 8 bases, and 15 bases lay between the germline ends. The length of the CDR3 is 13 residues. The CDR3: CASSPSQGRGYTF. CDR3 nucleotide sequence: TGTGCCAGCAGCCCCTCACAGGGACGCGGCTACACCTTC.

Note on this clone: Other DNA sequences from this sample encode an identical CDR3 as well. The rearrangement uses TRBV28 and TRBJ1-5, with no clear D. CDR1 MDHEN and CDR2 SYDVKM come from the germline V gene. This CDR3 is 12 amino acids long. Trimming removed 4 bases at V and 4 bases at J, with 5 bases between. CDR3 DNA: TGTGCCAGCAGTTCGGGTAATCAGCCCCAGCATTTT. This codes for CASSSGNQPQHF.